This T cell receptor beta chain was identified in a study of T cells in Graves' hyperthyroidism and ophthalmopathy. About the study: Specimen type is peripheral blood, collected at initial diagnosis prior to any treatment.

Study-level results: Ophthalmopathy was identified by the model a median around 6.9 months ahead of onset. A 13 V-J model separated ophthalmopathy from stable hyperthyroidism.

RNA transcripts provided the source from which TCR beta CDR3 regions were amplified. TCR CDR3 regions were first amplified by RT-PCR with HTBI primers. TCRdb re-derived calls from the multiplex PCR reads in MiXCR, one entry per CDR3 protein. This table holds over 200,000 distinct CDR3 sequences, more than 15% found once. Stability of Graves' hyperthyroidism was defined as absent ophthalmopathy progression within 18 months. Looked up from germline, CDR1 is SGHRS and CDR2 is YFSETQ. V dropped 2 bases and J dropped 2 bases, with 15 bases sitting between them. The length of the CDR3 is 16 residues. On this clonotype itself: The antigen is undetermined.

The clonotype was recovered from a man aged 45-65 years with Graves' hyperthyroidism. Source material: blood. The gene calls are TRBV5-1 and TRBJ2-3; D remains ambiguous. The CDR3, as DNA: TGCGCCAGCAGCTTAGAACTAACTCCTTACACAGATACGCAGTATTTT. Translated: CASSLELTPYTDTQYF.